The rows below give T cell receptor beta chains drawn from one sample of a study of T cell responses to AZD1222 COVID-19 vaccine. Data came from immunoSEQ multiplex PCR; TCRdb stores just in-frame clones and leaves some out. The sample lists 130,000 or so clones, 70% to 85% occurring once. This sample comprised peripheral blood, obtained 28 days after the second AZD1222 dose. These receptor sequences come from an adult who received the AZD1222 COVID-19 vaccine. Both conserved end residues are part of each CDR3. Fields, in order: D gene, J gene, V gene, clone size, CDR3 DNA, CDR3 protein. A D gene is named only where the DNA matches it firmly. Clone size appears in some rows only: once, few, many, or a class for an expanded clone.

D: NA
J: TRBJ1-1
V: TRBV28
size: once
DNA: TGTGCCAGCACAGGCGAGGGGGTGATCACTGAAGCTTTCTTT
CDR3: CASTGEGVITEAFF

D: NA
J: TRBJ1-1
V: TRBV6-2/TRBV6-3
size: few
DNA: TGTGCCAGCAGTTACTCGATGGAGGGGGACACTGAAGCTTTCTTT
CDR3: CASSYSMEGDTEAFF

D: NA
J: TRBJ1-3
V: TRBV5-1
size: NA
DNA: TGCGCCAGCATGGAGGGGAGCTCTGGAAACACCATATATTTT
CDR3: CASMEGSSGNTIYF

D: NA
J: TRBJ1-4
V: TRBV5-1
size: NA
DNA: TGCGCCAGCAGTCCCGGGACTGTGGGGGAAAAACTGTTTTTT
CDR3: CASSPGTVGEKLFF

D: NA
J: TRBJ2-7
V: TRBV12-3/TRBV12-4
size: NA
DNA: TGTGCCAGCAGTCCTACAGGGTACGAGCAGTACTTC
CDR3: CASSPTGYEQYF

D: NA
J: TRBJ1-2
V: TRBV4-2
size: NA
DNA: TGTGCCAGCAGCCAAGAACCCAGGGTGAACTATGGCTACACCTTC
CDR3: CASSQEPRVNYGYTF

D: NA
J: TRBJ1-2
V: TRBV28
size: once
DNA: TGTGCCAGCACCCCCCGCGGACGACAGTCGAATTATGGCTACACCTTC
CDR3: CASTPRGRQSNYGYTF

D: TRBD2
J: TRBJ2-1
V: TRBV10-3
size: NA
DNA: TGTGCCATCAGTGGGGGAGGGAATGAGCAGTTCTTC
CDR3: CAISGGGNEQFF

D: TRBD1
J: TRBJ1-6
V: TRBV6-5
size: NA
DNA: TGTGCCAGCAGCCTACAGGGGAGAGCCCTCCACTTT
CDR3: CASSLQGRALHF

D: NA
J: TRBJ2-3
V: TRBV5-6
size: NA
DNA: TGTGCCAGCAGCTTGAAGACAGATACGCAGTATTTT
CDR3: CASSLKTDTQYF

D: TRBD2
J: TRBJ2-4
V: TRBV27
size: NA
DNA: TGTGCCGCGGCGGGGGGAGATGGCAAAAACATTCAGTACTTC
CDR3: CAAAGGDGKNIQYF

D: NA
J: TRBJ1-1
V: TRBV12-5
size: NA
DNA: TGTGCTAGTGGTTTGGTACGGGGGGGCGCGGGCACTGAAGCTTTCTTT
CDR3: CASGLVRGGAGTEAFF

D: NA
J: TRBJ1-2
V: TRBV11-2
size: NA
DNA: TGTGCCAGCAGCTTCCCACGTAACATTGACCCTTATGGCTACACCTTC
CDR3: CASSFPRNIDPYGYTF

D: NA
J: TRBJ1-5
V: TRBV28
size: NA
DNA: TGTGCCAGCAGTTTCTCGGGGCTGACGCAGCCCCAGCATTTT
CDR3: CASSFSGLTQPQHF